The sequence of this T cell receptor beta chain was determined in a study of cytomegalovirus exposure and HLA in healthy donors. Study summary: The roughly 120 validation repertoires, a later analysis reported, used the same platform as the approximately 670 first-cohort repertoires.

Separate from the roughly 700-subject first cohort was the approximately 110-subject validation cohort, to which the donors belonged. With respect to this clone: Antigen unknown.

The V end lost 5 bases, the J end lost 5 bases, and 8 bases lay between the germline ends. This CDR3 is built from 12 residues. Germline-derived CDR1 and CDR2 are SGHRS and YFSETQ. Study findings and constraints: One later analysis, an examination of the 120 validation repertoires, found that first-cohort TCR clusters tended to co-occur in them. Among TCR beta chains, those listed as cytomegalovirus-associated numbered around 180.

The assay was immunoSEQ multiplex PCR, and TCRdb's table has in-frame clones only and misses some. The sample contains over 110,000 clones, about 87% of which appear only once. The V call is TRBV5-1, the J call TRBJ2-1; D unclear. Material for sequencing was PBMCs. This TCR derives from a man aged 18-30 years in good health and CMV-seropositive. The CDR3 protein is CASSRQDNEQFF. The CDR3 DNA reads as TGCGCCAGCAGTAGGCAGGACAATGAGCAGTTCTTC.